This T cell receptor beta chain was observed in a study of beta chain features in type 1 diabetes. Study context: Patients and healthy donors were similar in age, gender and cell yields. Examination covered some 99,000,000 sorted cells spanning all samples.

CDR1 and CDR2 (germline): MNHEY, SVGAGI. This CDR3 has 13 amino acids. The ends were cut back, 6 bases at V and 6 bases at J, with 14 bases in the middle. General observations from the study: More deletions and fewer insertions at VDJ junctions were seen in type 1 diabetes patients. Patients with Type 1 diabetes showed moderately but significantly shorter TCRB CDR3s in all four CD4+ subsets.

As every portion of the isolated RNA was reverse transcribed, the sequencing read expressed TCRB transcripts. Clones were sequenced by immunoSEQ multiplex PCR, and TCRdb holds only the in-frame ones, with some missing. The sample has 95,000 to 150,000 clones, about 15% seen once. A CD45RO/CCR7/CD25/CD127/CD95/CD27 panel sorted naive, central memory, regulatory and stem cell-like memory CD4+ cells. The table lists this clone with a few counts. As yet, its antigen is unknown. Input material: central memory CD4+ T cells from blood. The sequence was obtained from a man under 40 with type 1 diabetes. The chain links TRBV6-5 to TRBJ1-2; unclear D gene. CDR3 region: CASRAELVNGYTF. CDR3 nucleotides: TGTGCCAGCAGGGCCGAATTGGTTAATGGCTACACCTTC.